Below, 19 T cell receptor beta chains from the same sample are listed, as sequenced in a study of blood T cell repertoires in COVID-19 (dated by TCRdb to about 2020). The library was generated by the immunoSEQ multiplex PCR assay. In TCRdb, the immuneACCESS table is reduced to in-frame sequences with V and J assigned. These tables do not hold every clone; where another copy was compared, an unresolved V gene accounts for under half, and the others remain unexplained. This sample holds 250,000 to 300,000 clones; approximately 90% were observed only once. Jointly, the top ten make up 2.2% of the sample. The specimen sequenced was peripheral blood. The receptors originated from a woman younger than 45 with COVID-19, enrolled during active disease.

A note on this clone: This sample also contains other DNA sequences that code for the same CDR3. The V gene is TRBV12-3 or TRBV12-4, the J gene TRBJ1-1; 7 positions match TRBD1. The CDR3 is 13 residues long. The V and J ends lost 7 bases and 3 bases, in that order; junction bases with no gene match: 5. DNA of the CDR3: TGTGCCAGCACTCTTGGACAGGACACTGAAGCTTTCTTT. It is translated as CASTLGQDTEAFF.

V gene TRBV18 combines with J gene TRBJ2-7; D may be TRBD2 (5 bases). Between the trimmed V and J ends, which lost 2 bases and 5 bases, there was a span of 10 bases. Germline CDR1 and CDR2: KGHSH and LQKENI. The CDR3 is 13 residues long. The CDR3 region is CASSPSRDNEQYF. For the CDR3, the DNA is TGTGCCAGCTCACCATCACGGGATAACGAGCAGTACTTC.

The chain uses TRBV27 and TRBJ1-2; TRBD1 agrees at 10 bases. CDR1 and CDR2 (germline): MNHEY, SMNVEV (reference sequence). The trim removed 4 bases at V and 4 bases at J, leaving 3 bases unmatched. The CDR3 loop spans 14 amino acids. The CDR3: CASSSGQGFYGYTF. The CDR3 coding sequence is TGTGCCAGCAGTTCGGGACAGGGGTTCTATGGCTACACCTTC.

The table lists this clone with a few counts. Here the CDR3 reads CASRGTGSRVTEAFF. Here the CDR3 DNA reads TGTGCCAGCCGCGGGACAGGGTCTAGAGTCACTGAAGCTTTCTTT. The V call is TRBV27, the J call TRBJ1-1; 9 bases fit TRBD1. The CDR3 has 15 residues. The V segment lost 8 bases and the J segment 4 bases; nucleotides outside the gene matches: 11. Germline CDR1 and CDR2: MNHEY and SMNVEV (reference sequence).

This chain uses TRBV5-1 with TRBJ1-1; 8 bases align to TRBD1. The CDR3 consists of 18 residues. V shed 2 bases, J shed 0 bases, and the junction held 12 bases outside the gene matches. Germline V gene lookup returns CDR1 SGHRS and CDR2 YFSETQ. For the CDR3, the DNA is TGCGCCAGCAGCTTTCGGACCTCGACGGACAGGGTGAACACTGAAGCTTTCTTT. It encodes CASSFRTSTDRVNTEAFF.

Concerning this clone itself: Germline and junction disagree at one end, which may indicate a read error. The chain carries TRBV5-1 and TRBJ2-7; tentatively, D is TRBD2 (7 bases). CDR3 length equals 15 residues. Germline loops: CDR1 SGHRS, CDR2 YFSETQ. CDR3 nucleotide sequence: TGCGCCAGCAGCTTGGAGGGGGGACTAAGCGGGGCCCCGCTGTTC. This codes for CASSLEGGLSGAPLF.

The V call is TRBV19, the J call TRBJ1-5, with TRBD1 matching 7 bases. V lost 7 bases to trimming and J lost 5 bases; unmatched junction nucleotides: 14. The CDR3 has 16 amino acids. Germline CDR1 is LNHDA and CDR2 is SQIVND (reference sequence). The CDR3 coding sequence is TGTGCCAGTATTAACCTAGAGGGGGCCAACCATCAGCCCCAGCATTTT. It translates to CASINLEGANHQPQHF.

V gene TRBV19 combines with J gene TRBJ1-4; D is unclear. The V end lost 3 bases, the J end lost 3 bases, and 11 bases lay between the germline ends. CDR3 size: 15 residues. The germline gives CDR1 LNHDA, CDR2 SQIVND (reference sequence). CDR3 nucleotides: TGTGCCAGTAGTATCCGAGGGCCTTCTAATGAAAAACTGTTTTTT. Translating gives CASSIRGPSNEKLFF.

The rearrangement joins TRBV5-1 to TRBJ2-2, with 11 nucleotides matching TRBD2. V trimming: 4 bases; J trimming: 5 bases; junction bases outside the gene matches: 1. The CDR3 is 14 residues long. Germline assignment: CDR1 SGHRS and CDR2 YFSETQ. The CDR3 here is CASSGTSGTGELFF. The CDR3 DNA reads TGCGCCAGCAGCGGGACTAGCGGAACCGGGGAGCTGTTTTTT.

J is TRBJ1-2 and V is TRBV27; D gene unclear. Trimming left V 4 bases short and J 6 bases short, with 9 bases between. The CDR3 is made up of 12 amino acids. CDR1 and CDR2 (germline): MNHEY, SMNVEV (reference sequence). Here the CDR3 reads CASSSLLDGYTF. The CDR3 coding sequence is TGTGCCAGCAGTTCCCTACTCGATGGCTACACCTTC.

V and J are TRBV19 and TRBJ2-7; 11 bases align to TRBD1. In germline, CDR1 is LNHDA, CDR2 SQIVND (reference sequence). CDR3 length: 14 residues. V trimming: 6 bases; J trimming: 3 bases; junction bases outside the gene matches: 4. The CDR3 bases are TGTGCCAGTAGCCGGACAGGGGGCCTCTACGAGCAGTACTTC. Translated: CASSRTGGLYEQYF.

This sequence joins TRBV27 and TRBJ1-5, with TRBD1 matching over 8 bases. Germline loops: CDR1 MNHEY, CDR2 SMNVEV (reference sequence). The CDR3 is made up of 11 amino acids. This chain's CDR3 is CGTGSDQPQHF. CDR3 nucleotide sequence: TGTGGGACAGGGAGCGATCAGCCCCAGCATTTT.

The rearrangement joins TRBV19 to TRBJ2-1, with no clear D. The V end lost 1 base, the J end lost 3 bases, and 10 bases lay between the germline ends. This CDR3 is 15 amino acids long. Germline V gives CDR1 LNHDA, CDR2 SQIVND (reference sequence). The CDR3 DNA sequence: TGTGCCAGTAGTATAGGGAGCCATGTCTACAATGAGCAGTTCTTC. This translates into CASSIGSHVYNEQFF.

The CDR3 nucleotides are TGTGCCAGCAGTTTAGACCTAGCGGGAATCGGGGAGCTGTTTTTT. This encodes CASSLDLAGIGELFF. The chain joins TRBV27 to TRBJ2-2, with 9 bases identical to TRBD2. Germline trimming cut 2 bases from V and 7 bases from J; bases unmatched to any gene: 5. Germline V lookup: CDR1 MNHEY, CDR2 SMNVEV (reference sequence). The CDR3 length is 15 residues.

Worth noting for this clone: Other DNA sequences of this sample code for an identical CDR3. The V gene is TRBV19, the J gene TRBJ2-1; 8 bases match TRBD1. The CDR3 loop spans 13 amino acids. V shed 4 bases and J 5 bases; nucleotides not matched to a gene: 1. Per the germline V gene, CDR1 is LNHDA and CDR2 is SQIVND (reference sequence). DNA of the CDR3: TGTGCCAGTAGTACAGGGGGCCACAATGAGCAGTTCTTC. This gives the protein CASSTGGHNEQFF.

Note on this clone: The same CDR3 is also encoded by other DNA sequences in this sample. The chain couples TRBV30 to TRBJ1-4; D is undetermined. The CDR3 is 11 residues long. Germline values: CDR1 GTSNPN, CDR2 SVGIG (reference sequence). V gave up 2 bases and J gave up 5 bases, with 3 bases separating them. The CDR3 coding sequence is TGTGCCTGGAGTCTAAATGAAAAACTGTTTTTT. This encodes CAWSLNEKLFF.

This clone has more than one count but fewer than ten. The V gene is TRBV5-1, the J gene TRBJ1-3, with 7 bases fitting TRBD1. The CDR3 contains 16 residues. In germline, CDR1 is SGHRS, CDR2 YFSETQ. V lost 2 bases and J lost 4; bases outside the gene matches: 9. The CDR3 bases are TGCGCCAGCAGCTTAGATTCTACAGGGGCCGGAAACACCATATATTTT. It specifies CASSLDSTGAGNTIYF.

The rearrangement links TRBV6-5 to TRBJ1-1; 7 bases agree with TRBD1. This CDR3 contains 15 residues. V was clipped by 6 bases and J by 7 bases; unmatched bases: 14. Germline values: CDR1 MNHEY, CDR2 SVGAGI. CDR3 residues: CASRATERGLGEAFF. CDR3 in DNA: TGTGCCAGCAGGGCCACCGAGAGGGGGCTTGGTGAAGCTTTCTTT.

The rearrangement links TRBV28 to TRBJ1-5, with D perhaps matching TRBD1 (6 bases). The CDR3 has 17 amino acids. V lost 4 bases and J 0 bases, leaving 16 bases between the germline ends. Looked up from germline, CDR1 is MDHEN and CDR2 is SYDVKM. The CDR3 region has the DNA TGTGCCAGCAGTTCCTTTAACAGGGCGGGTAGCAATCAGCCCCAGCATTTT. Translating it yields CASSSFNRAGSNQPQHF.